Sequencing of this T cell receptor (beta chain) was carried out in a study of blood T cell repertoires in COVID-19. The CDR3 has 15 amino acids. Germline values: CDR1 SGHTA, CDR2 FQGNSA. V lost 5 bases and J lost 9, with 20 bases in between. Authors' processing steps: For nucleated cells, counts were estimated from reference gene primer amplification. Profiled with immunoSEQ multiplex PCR; TCRdb holds only in-frame clones, not every one. The V and J calls and the clone size are those of that table, but D and trimming were determined from the DNA. There are approximately 54,000 clones in the sample; roughly four fifths occur only once, and approximately 5.4% lies in the top ten.

The chain couples TRBV7-2 to TRBJ2-1; no clear D. Sequenced sample: peripheral blood. This sequence was found in a woman aged 55-75 years with acute or convalescent COVID-19. The DNA of the CDR3 is TGTGCCAGCAGCCCCATTCAAGTCGTTGGCGGTGAGCAGTTCTTC. Translated: CASSPIQVVGGEQFF.